Listed below are T cell receptor beta chains from one sample, sequenced in a study of CD8+CD57+ T cells in acquired aplastic anemia. Using its own MiXCR run on the reads, TCRdb lists one record per CDR3 protein. The sample holds about 470,000 distinct CDR3 sequences, approximately 33% seen once. Input material: sorted CD4+, CD8+, or CD8+CD57+ T cells (not recorded which) from PBMCs. The receptor set was obtained from a human donor with aplastic anemia. Each CDR3 is given without its conserved first and last residue. The order of the fields is V gene, J gene, clone size, CDR3 protein. Clone sizes are given selectively: once, few, many, or a class where the clone is expanded.

>TRBV9|TRBJ1-1|-
ASSVVLRGGDTEAF
>TRBV9|TRBJ2-7|-
ASSPGLAIVEQY
>TRBV2|TRBJ2-7|many
ASSERAGAREQY
>TRBV20-1|TRBJ1-5|-
SAWGKGASNQPQH
>TRBV29-1|TRBJ1-1|many
SVTVLLEAF
>TRBV7-9|TRBJ2-7|-
ASSLGPGGPYEQY
>TRBV12-3/TRBV12-4|TRBJ2-7|many
ASSPHRQTYEQY
>TRBV12-5|TRBJ2-7|-
ASGPSDVGGQY
>TRBV2|TRBJ2-2|-
ASSEARLAGATGELF
>TRBV19|TRBJ1-4|-
ASSIDRTG
>TRBV20-1|TRBJ2-5|few
SAREHPGRETQY
>TRBV7-4|TRBJ1-2|-
ASSLTIGDRYHGYT
>TRBV11-2|TRBJ1-1|-
ASSLSLRGDTEAF
>TRBV7-6|TRBJ2-5|many
ASSSPSGGAETQY
>TRBV7-9|TRBJ2-1|few
ASSPRRLAAYNEQF
>TRBV25-1|TRBJ1-1|-
ASSARQGGTEAF
>TRBV9|TRBJ2-1|-
ASSVLGSSYNEQF
>TRBV20-1|TRBJ1-2|many
SARGTGTNYGYT
>TRBV4-3|TRBJ1-6|many
ASSHQRGAESSPLH
>TRBV20-1|TRBJ1-3|-
SAGYRRAYPGNTIY
>TRBV27|TRBJ2-7|-
ASSLVLAGVHEQY
>TRBV11-2|TRBJ2-7|-
ATQEIGPGQLRYYEQY
>TRBV25-1|TRBJ2-3|-
ASSLSGGLGRDTQY
>TRBV9|TRBJ2-1|few
ASSALLGQGNEQF
>TRBV10-3|TRBJ1-1|-
ASSSRRELNTEAF
>TRBV25-1|TRBJ1-4|-
ASSDYGGQGREKLF
>TRBV14|TRBJ2-7|-
ASSQGPRRPKDEQY
>TRBV11-1|TRBJ2-7|few
ASSLAVVGTGPSYEQY
>TRBV30|TRBJ1-2|many
AWSAGQIGYT
>TRBV19|TRBJ2-7|many
ASSMMGDRTYEQY
>TRBV20-1|TRBJ1-5|many
SATRAGGPYSNQPQH
>TRBV2|TRBJ2-1|few
ASSALAGAQDEQF
>TRBV15|TRBJ1-2|-
ATSVEGLPRDGYT
>TRBV24-1|TRBJ2-3|-
ATSEPGTSGLNTDTQY
>TRBV2|TRBJ1-1|-
ASSVPQLNTEAF
>TRBV29-1|TRBJ1-3|-
SALDGNTIY
>TRBV10-3|TRBJ2-1|many
AISELRANEQF
>TRBV7-6|TRBJ2-7|many
ASSLGGTSGTYEQY
>TRBV12-3/TRBV12-4|TRBJ1-6|many
ASSEGQERSPLH
>TRBV2|TRBJ1-1|many
ASRGDGHGDTEAF
>TRBV2|TRBJ1-5|many
ASALDLGGYQPQH
>TRBV27|TRBJ2-7|-
ASSSPGQSPYEQY
>TRBV20-1|TRBJ2-7|many
SATPPQNPYEQY
>TRBV7-9|TRBJ1-5|many
ASGEQSNQPQH
>TRBV20-1|TRBJ2-5|few
SATPGFGETQY
>TRBV19|TRBJ1-5|-
ASSLTAGFNQPQH
>TRBV24-1|TRBJ1-1|-
ATSDERLPTEAF
>TRBV5-1|TRBJ1-2|-
ASSWDSGYGYT
>TRBV2|TRBJ2-5|many
ASSENRQETQY
>TRBV29-1|TRBJ1-3|-
SVGDGLSGNTIY
>TRBV7-3|TRBJ2-2|few
ASSSKRLAGEGELF
>TRBV25-1|TRBJ1-4|-
ASRERFGRGQTNEKLF
>TRBV5-6|TRBJ1-6|medium-sized
ASTLNDRDSPLH